A selection of T cell receptor beta chains follows, all from one sample in a study of spatial heterogeneity in lung cancer. One entry per CDR3 protein, called by TCRdb with MiXCR from the 5' RACE reads. The sample carries 55,000 to 70,000 distinct CDR3 sequences, approximately 6.3% recorded once. The starting material was PBMCs, obtained at surgery. All receptors come from a female donor with early-stage non-small cell lung cancer. The CDR3 runs from the conserved cysteine through the conserved F or W. The D gene is left open where the match is weak. Only some rows state a clone size, as once, few, many or a class for expanded clones.

cdr3_length: 15; d_call: .; clone_size: few; j_call: TRBJ2-3; v_call: TRBV7-9; cdr3_aa: CASSLGDPGPDTQYF; cdr3_nt: TGTGCCAGCAGCTTAGGGGACCCCGGGCCAGATACGCAGTATTTT
cdr3_length: 14; d_call: .; clone_size: many; j_call: TRBJ2-1; v_call: TRBV29-1; cdr3_aa: CSVELQVSYNEQFF; cdr3_nt: TGCAGCGTTGAATTACAGGTTTCCTACAATGAGCAGTTCTTC
cdr3_length: 13; d_call: .; clone_size: .; j_call: TRBJ1-1; v_call: TRBV7-8; cdr3_aa: CASSLTGPTEAFF; cdr3_nt: TGTGCCAGCAGCTTAACCGGACCGACTGAAGCTTTCTTT
cdr3_length: 15; d_call: .; clone_size: few; j_call: TRBJ1-2; v_call: TRBV20-1; cdr3_aa: CSASRVPGAVYGYTF; cdr3_nt: TGCAGTGCTAGTCGGGTCCCGGGGGCCGTCTATGGCTACACCTTC
cdr3_length: 11; d_call: .; clone_size: many; j_call: TRBJ2-1; v_call: TRBV28; cdr3_aa: CASSLRNEQFF; cdr3_nt: TGTGCCAGCAGTTTGCGCAATGAGCAGTTCTTC
cdr3_length: 15; d_call: TRBD2; clone_size: many; j_call: TRBJ2-1; v_call: TRBV6-5; cdr3_aa: CASSLSGLSYNEQFF; cdr3_nt: TGTGCCAGCTCCCTTAGCGGGCTCTCCTACAATGAGCAGTTCTTC
cdr3_length: 15; d_call: .; clone_size: few; j_call: TRBJ2-3; v_call: TRBV11-1; cdr3_aa: CASSLTGISGDTQYF; cdr3_nt: TGTGCCAGCAGCTTAACAGGGATCAGTGGAGATACGCAGTATTTT
cdr3_length: 14; d_call: .; clone_size: .; j_call: TRBJ1-2; v_call: TRBV2; cdr3_aa: CASSVDSRREGYTF; cdr3_nt: TGTGCCAGCAGTGTTGACTCACGGCGGGAAGGCTACACCTTC
cdr3_length: 17; d_call: .; clone_size: few; j_call: TRBJ1-3; v_call: TRBV2; cdr3_aa: CASSELEEADSGNTIYF; cdr3_nt: TGTGCCAGCAGTGAATTGGAGGAGGCTGACTCTGGAAACACCATATATTTT
cdr3_length: 12; d_call: .; clone_size: many; j_call: TRBJ2-1; v_call: TRBV5-1; cdr3_aa: CASSVPGDEQFF; cdr3_nt: TGCGCCAGCAGCGTGCCGGGCGATGAGCAGTTCTTC
cdr3_length: 13; d_call: .; clone_size: .; j_call: TRBJ1-5; v_call: TRBV6-5; cdr3_aa: CASSYSLDQPQHF; cdr3_nt: TGTGCCAGCAGTTACTCGTTAGATCAGCCCCAGCATTTT
cdr3_length: 14; d_call: .; clone_size: many; j_call: TRBJ2-4; v_call: TRBV20-1; cdr3_aa: CSASEGREENIQYF; cdr3_nt: TGCAGTGCTAGCGAGGGGCGCGAGGAAAACATTCAGTACTTC
cdr3_length: 12; d_call: .; clone_size: many; j_call: TRBJ2-4; v_call: TRBV29-1; cdr3_aa: CSVRRGENIQYF; cdr3_nt: TGCAGCGTTCGACGGGGAGAAAACATTCAGTACTTC
cdr3_length: 13; d_call: .; clone_size: few; j_call: TRBJ2-2; v_call: TRBV28; cdr3_aa: CAAIERNTGELFF; cdr3_nt: TGTGCAGCCATAGAGCGGAACACCGGGGAGCTGTTTTTT
cdr3_length: 13; d_call: .; clone_size: few; j_call: TRBJ2-2; v_call: TRBV18; cdr3_aa: CASSPFPTGELFF; cdr3_nt: TGTGCCAGCTCACCATTCCCCACCGGGGAGCTGTTTTTT